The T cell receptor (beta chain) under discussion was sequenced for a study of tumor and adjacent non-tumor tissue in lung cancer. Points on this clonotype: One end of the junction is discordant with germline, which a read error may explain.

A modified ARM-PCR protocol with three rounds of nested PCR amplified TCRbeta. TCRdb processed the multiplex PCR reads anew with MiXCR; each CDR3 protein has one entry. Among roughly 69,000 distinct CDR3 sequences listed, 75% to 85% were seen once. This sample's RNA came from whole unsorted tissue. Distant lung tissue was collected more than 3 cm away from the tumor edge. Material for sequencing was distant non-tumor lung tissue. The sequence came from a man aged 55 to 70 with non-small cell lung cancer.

The CDR3 here is CSVDQGGTYEQCF. Here the CDR3 DNA reads TGCAGCGTTGATCAAGGGGGAACCTACGAGCAGTGTTTC. The genes are TRBV29-1 and TRBJ2-7; possible D gene TRBD1, 6 bases. From germline, CDR1 is SQVTM and CDR2 ANQGSEA. The CDR3 contains 13 residues.